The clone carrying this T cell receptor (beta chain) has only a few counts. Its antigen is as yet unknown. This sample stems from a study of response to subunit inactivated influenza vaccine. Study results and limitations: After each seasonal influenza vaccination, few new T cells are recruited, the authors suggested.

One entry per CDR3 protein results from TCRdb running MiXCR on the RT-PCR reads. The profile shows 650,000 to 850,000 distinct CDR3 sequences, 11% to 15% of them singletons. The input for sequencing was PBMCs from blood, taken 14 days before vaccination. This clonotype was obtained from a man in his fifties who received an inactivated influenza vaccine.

The CDR3 here is CASRYSGDLNEQFF. The CDR3 bases are TGTGCCAGCAGATATAGCGGGGACCTGAATGAGCAGTTCTTC. The J gene is TRBJ2-1, the V gene TRBV6-5; 8 positions agree with TRBD2. Trimming removed 6 bases from V and 7 bases from J; junction bases left unmatched: 8. CDR3 length: 14 residues. The germline V gene encodes CDR1 MNHEY and CDR2 SVGAGI.